The 14 T cell receptor beta chains presented below share a single source sample, sequenced in a study of tumor-infiltrating lymphocytes in primary liver carcinoma. The researchers obtained blood RNA from unsorted whole blood and also extracted germline DNA. The authors made TCR beta cDNA from 500 to 600 ng total RNA with a constant-region primer. Three nested multiplex PCR rounds, a slightly modified ARM-PCR method, built the TCR beta libraries. Use of TRBV1-TRBV30 forward primers with a C-beta reverse primer characterized the first two PCR rounds, which lasted about 10 cycles each. TCRdb recomputed calls from the multiplex PCR reads with MiXCR, one row per CDR3 protein. This sample has nearly 200,000 distinct CDR3 sequences, with less than 70% found just once. The material sequenced was peripheral blood. Source of these receptors: a woman in her sixties with primary liver carcinoma and hepatitis B virus infection.

Worth noting for this clonotype: One end of the junction is discordant with germline, which a read error may explain. The V and J genes are TRBV6-1 and TRBJ2-3, with a tentative D call TRBD2 (5 bases). This CDR3 is 16 amino acids long. The germline V gene encodes CDR1 MNHNS and CDR2 SASEGT. CDR3 amino acids: CANSEAAAQVVDTQYF. CDR3 in DNA: TGTGCCAACAGTGAAGCGGCAGCGCAAGTGGTAGATACGCAGTATTTT.

The genes are TRBV12-3 or TRBV12-4 and TRBJ2-1; unclear D gene. Trimming took off 4 bases at V and 0 bases at J, with 13 bases between the two ends. CDR3 length: 16 amino acids. In DNA form, the CDR3 reads TGTGCCAGCAGTTATGGGCACGAAAGCTCCTACAATGAGCAGTTCTTC. This gives the protein CASSYGHESSYNEQFF.

This clonotype has just one count. The rearrangement links TRBV12-3 or TRBV12-4 to TRBJ2-3, with 8 positions matching TRBD2. The CDR3 loop spans 15 amino acids. CDR3 in amino acids: CACSSRGRRTDTQYF. The CDR3 bases are TGTGCTTGCAGTTCCCGCGGGAGGAGAACAGATACGCAGTATTTT.

This clonotype has only one observation. This chain links TRBV4-1 with TRBJ1-2; 7 nucleotides align to TRBD1. Per germline, CDR1 MGHRA and CDR2 YSYEKL. After removal of 1 base from V and 4 bases from J, the junction contained 3 bases not matched to a gene. The CDR3 totals 14 residues. The CDR3 sequence: CASSQVTGPYGYTF. As DNA, the CDR3 is TGCGCCAGCAGCCAAGTGACAGGGCCCTATGGCTACACCTTC.

With respect to this clonotype: A much larger clonotype is one base distant, so this may be a read error. The chain joins TRBV4-1 to TRBJ2-1, with D perhaps being TRBD1 or TRBD2 (5 bases each). The CDR3 has 17 residues. Trimming cost V 5 bases and J 9 bases, with 26 bases left between them. Germline V CDR1 and CDR2: MGHRA, YSYEKL. The CDR3 loop is CASSEGTEPSARREQFF. As DNA, the CDR3 is TGCGCCAGCAGCGAAGGGACGGAGCCTTCCGCTCGTCGTGAGCAGTTCTTC.

This clonotype was observed a handful of times. The CDR3 spells CASSHPTANTEAFF. The CDR3 DNA sequence: TGTGCCAGCAGCCACCCGACAGCGAACACTGAAGCTTTCTTT. V and J are TRBV5-8 and TRBJ1-1; D might be TRBD1 (5 bases). Per germline, CDR1 SGHTS and CDR2 YDEGEE. The CDR3 covers 14 residues. Trimming shortened V by 4 bases and J by 1 base, and 11 bases separated the two germline ends.

Concerning this clonotype itself: A read error may produce the germline difference seen at one junction end. The chain has TRBV6-1 and TRBJ2-1; the D gene is possibly TRBD2 (5 bases). CDR3 length: 16 residues. CDR1 is MNHNS and CDR2 is SASEGT in the germline V gene. This CDR3 is CASGGRTFRSYNERFF. The CDR3 DNA reads TGTGCCAGCGGTGGAAGGACTTTTCGCTCCTACAATGAGCGGTTCTTC.

This clonotype has ten or more counts. The V and J genes are TRBV6-1 and TRBJ1-5; D gene unclear. CDR1 and CDR2 (germline): MNHNS, SASEGT. The CDR3 is made up of 12 amino acids. Deletions cut 8 bases from V and 7 bases from J, with 12 bases between. CDR3 nucleotides: TGTGCCAGCCTTGTGGGTAACCAGCCCCAGCATTTT. Translated: CASLVGNQPQHF.

Concerning this clonotype itself: Relative to the germline gene, one junction end is altered; a read error may explain this. The chain is built from TRBV29-1 and TRBJ2-1, with D maybe TRBD1 (7 bases). The CDR3 extends over 14 amino acids. Germline V gene sequence: CDR1 SQVTM, CDR2 ANQGSEA. CDR3 nucleotide sequence: TGCAGCGTTGAGAAGGGCAGGGGGGTCAATGAGCAGTCCTTC. Translation: CSVEKGRGVNEQSF.

Details on this clonotype: One base away lies a much larger clone, so this may be a sequencing read error. The gene calls are TRBV6-1 and TRBJ2-1; a weak D match, TRBD2 (6 bases). CDR3 length: 16 amino acids. Trimming removed 3 bases from V and 1 base from J, with 13 bases in between. In germline, CDR1 is MNHNS, CDR2 SASEGT. The CDR3: CASSDIGGRSYNEQFF. The CDR3 nucleotides read TGTGCCAGCAGTGATATAGGTGGGAGGTCCTACAATGAGCAGTTCTTC.

Notes on this clonotype: The conserved phenylalanine or tryptophan normally closing the CDR3 is absent here, so this likely arose from a read error. The genes are TRBV11-2 and TRBJ1-1; D remains unclear. The V end was cut by 1 base, the J end by 2 bases, with 5 bases between. The CDR3 has 13 residues. Germline values: CDR1 SGHAT, CDR2 FQNNGV. The CDR3 protein is CASSLVDNTEAFS. DNA of the CDR3: TGTGCCAGCAGCTTAGTAGATAACACTGAAGCTTTCTCT.

Comments on this clonotype: Possible read error: a much larger clone is one base away. The rearrangement uses TRBV6-2 or TRBV6-3 and TRBJ2-3; no firm D call. The V gene lost 0 bases and the J gene lost 0 bases, with 7 bases spanning the gap. From germline, CDR1 is MNHEY and CDR2 SVGEGT. The CDR3 has 15 residues. CDR3 DNA sequence: TGTGCCAGCAGTTACTCTAACGGGAGCACAGATACGCAGTATTTT. Translation gives CASSYSNGSTDTQYF.

A word on this clonotype: This may arise from a read error, as a much more abundant clone is one base away. V gene TRBV7-2 combines with J gene TRBJ2-7; D may correspond to TRBD1 or TRBD2 (5 bases each). Germline values: CDR1 SGHTA, CDR2 FQGNSA. This CDR3 has 15 residues. Deletions cut 5 bases from V and 1 base from J, with 15 bases between. CDR3 in amino acids: CASSLQDGASYEQYF. The DNA of the CDR3 is TGTGCCAGCAGCCTACAAGACGGGGCGTCCTACGAGCAGTACTTC. Looking up the rest from reference TRBV7-2 and TRBJ2-7 gives the full variable domain: GAGVSQSPSNKVTEKGKDVELRCDPISGHTALYWYRQSLGQGLEFLIYFQGNSAPDKSGLPSDRFSAERTGGSVSTLTIQRTQQEDSAVYLCASSLQDGASYEQYFGPGTRLTVT.

As regards this clonotype: The junction and the germline gene differ at one end; a read error may be behind it. This chain connects TRBV28 to TRBJ2-7; TRBD1 agrees at 8 bases. Germline V gene lookup returns CDR1 MDHEN and CDR2 SYDVKM. This CDR3 contains 14 residues. CDR3: CANSSNRGVYEQYF. The CDR3 bases are TGTGCCAACAGTTCCAACAGGGGGGTCTACGAGCAGTACTTC.